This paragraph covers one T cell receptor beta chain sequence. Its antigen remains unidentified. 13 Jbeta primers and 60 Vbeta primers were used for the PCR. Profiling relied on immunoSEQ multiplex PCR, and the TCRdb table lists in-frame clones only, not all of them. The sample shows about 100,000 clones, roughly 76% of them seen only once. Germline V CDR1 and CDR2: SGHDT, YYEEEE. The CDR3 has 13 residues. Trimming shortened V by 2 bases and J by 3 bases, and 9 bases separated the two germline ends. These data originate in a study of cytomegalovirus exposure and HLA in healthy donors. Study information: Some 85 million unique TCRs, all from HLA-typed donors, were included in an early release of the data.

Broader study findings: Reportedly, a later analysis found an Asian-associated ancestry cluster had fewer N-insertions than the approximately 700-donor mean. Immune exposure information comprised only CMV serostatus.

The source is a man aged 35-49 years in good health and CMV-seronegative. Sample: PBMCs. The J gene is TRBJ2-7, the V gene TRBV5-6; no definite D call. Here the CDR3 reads CASSFLQDYEQYF. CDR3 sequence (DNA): TGTGCCAGCAGCTTTCTTCAGGACTACGAGCAGTACTTC.